Listed below are T cell receptor beta chains from one sample, sequenced in a study of cytomegalovirus exposure and HLA in healthy donors. Sequenced by immunoSEQ multiplex PCR; TCRdb stores in-frame clones only, minus some. The sample contains about 200,000 clones, approximately 80% of which appear only once. Sequencing was performed on PBMCs. These TCRs come from a male donor in good health and CMV-seronegative. Both conserved end residues are part of each CDR3. The D gene is left open where the match is weak. Clone size is stated in some rows and not others, as once, few, many or a class when expanded.

>15|-|TRBV19|TRBJ2-7|TRBD1
TGTGCCAGTAGTGCCGGGACAGGGTATGTGTACGAGCAGTACTTC
CASSAGTGYVYEQYF
>13|-|TRBV27|TRBJ2-3|-
TGTGCCAGCAGTCTAATCCGTCCAGATACGCAGTATTTT
CASSLIRPDTQYF
>16|-|TRBV27|TRBJ1-2|TRBD1
TGTGCCAGCAGTCCCCTTAGCCTTGACAGGGGATATGGCTACACCTTC
CASSPLSLDRGYGYTF
>17|-|TRBV5-1|TRBJ1-1|TRBD1
TGCGCCAGCAGCTTGAGGTATCCAGGGGGCTTGGATTACAAAGCTTTCTTT
CASSLRYPGGLDYKAFF
>15|-|TRBV30|TRBJ2-1|TRBD2
TGTGCCTGGAGGACGGGACTAGCGGGAGATGGGGAGCAGTTCTTC
CAWRTGLAGDGEQFF
>14|-|TRBV21-1|TRBJ2-4|-
TGTGCCAGCAGCAAATGGGGGGGCAAAAACATTCAGTACTTC
CASSKWGGKNIQYF
>13|-|TRBV10-2|TRBJ2-1|-
TGCGCCAGCAGTGTCCGGGTGTACAATGAGCAGTTCTTC
CASSVRVYNEQFF
>14|-|TRBV5-1|TRBJ2-7|-
TGCGCCAGCAGCTTGGTTCAGGGTATCAACGAGCAGTACTTC
CASSLVQGINEQYF
>15|-|TRBV6-5|TRBJ1-2|-
TGTGCCAGCAGTTACTCTTTCGAGGCTAACTATGGCTACACCTTC
CASSYSFEANYGYTF
>14|-|TRBV5-4|TRBJ2-1|-
TGTGCCAGCAGCCTACAGGGTTCCCAAAATGAGCAGTTCTTC
CASSLQGSQNEQFF
>15|-|TRBV4-2|TRBJ2-2|TRBD2
TGTGCCAGCAGCCAAATAGCGGGAGAAACCGGGGAGCTGTTTTTT
CASSQIAGETGELFF
>14|-|TRBV25-1|TRBJ2-5|-
TGTGCCAGCAGTGAACCAGGGCGGCGGGAGACCCAGTACTTC
CASSEPGRRETQYF
>15|few|TRBV6-1|TRBJ2-7|-
TGTGCCAGCAGCCCCAGTTTTGCAAGAAGCTACGAGCAGTACTTC
CASSPSFARSYEQYF
>21|once|TRBV30|TRBJ1-5|-
TGTGCCTGGAGTCCCCTCTTTTTGGCGAAGGGGGATGGGTATAGCAATCAGCCCCAGCATTTT
CAWSPLFLAKGDGYSNQPQHF
>15|-|TRBV6-5|TRBJ1-2|-
TGTGCCAGCAGTTACTCGATGTCCGGACAGCTCGGCTACACCTTC
CASSYSMSGQLGYTF
>14|once|TRBV27|TRBJ2-4|-
TGTGCCAGCAGTTGGAGAGGGGGCAAAAACATTCAGTACTTC
CASSWRGGKNIQYF
>13|-|TRBV28|TRBJ2-7|-
TGTGCCAGCAGTTTCGGGTTGCCCTACGAGCAGTACTTC
CASSFGLPYEQYF
>15|-|TRBV27|TRBJ2-2|TRBD1
TGTGCCAGCAGTCCTTGGACAGGCAACACCGGGGAGCTGTTTTTT
CASSPWTGNTGELFF
>16|-|TRBV7-9|TRBJ1-2|-
TGTGCCAGCAGCACTAGCCTTTTACAACCCGGCTATGGCTACACCTTC
CASSTSLLQPGYGYTF